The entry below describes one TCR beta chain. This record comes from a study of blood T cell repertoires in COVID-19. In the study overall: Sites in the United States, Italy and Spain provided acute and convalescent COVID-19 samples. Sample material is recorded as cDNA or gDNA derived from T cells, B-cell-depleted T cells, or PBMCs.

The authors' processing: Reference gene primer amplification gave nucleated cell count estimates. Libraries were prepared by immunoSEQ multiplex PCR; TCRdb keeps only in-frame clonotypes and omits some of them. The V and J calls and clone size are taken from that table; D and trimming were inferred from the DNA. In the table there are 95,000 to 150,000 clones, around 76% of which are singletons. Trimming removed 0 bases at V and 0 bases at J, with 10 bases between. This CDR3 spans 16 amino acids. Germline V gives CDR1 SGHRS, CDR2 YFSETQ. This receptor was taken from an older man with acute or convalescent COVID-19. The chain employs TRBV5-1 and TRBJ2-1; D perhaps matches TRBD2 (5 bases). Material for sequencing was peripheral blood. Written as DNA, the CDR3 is TGCGCCAGCAGCTTGGTTCCGGGATTCTCCTACAATGAGCAGTTCTTC. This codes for CASSLVPGFSYNEQFF.